This T cell receptor (beta chain) is drawn from a study of T cell responses to AZD1222 COVID-19 vaccine. With regard to this clone: What it recognizes is unknown.

General study results and limits: Donors were chiefly white British, with a greater number of females, and clonal diversity was perhaps underestimated. The peak T cell response came first, and repertoires were sampled only after it. AZD1222 recipients seropositive at baseline numbered only six or seven.

This table comes from immunoSEQ multiplex PCR, and its TCRdb copy is limited to in-frame clones, with some not included. The table has around 180,000 clones, around 88% seen once. The TCR was taken from an adult in good health. This specimen was peripheral blood, taken on day 0 of AZD1222 vaccination.

This chain's CDR3 is CASSLAPGGTDNSPLHF. The DNA for the CDR3 is TGCGCCAGCAGCTTGGCCCCTGGGGGGACCGATAATTCACCCCTCCACTTT. The gene calls are TRBV5-1 and TRBJ1-6; TRBD1 might be the D (5 bases). With 0 bases removed from V and 5 bases from J, the gap between germline ends came to 15 bases. The CDR3 runs 17 residues. Germline-derived CDR1 and CDR2 are SGHRS and YFSETQ. Using reference TRBV5-1 and TRBJ1-6 for the parts outside the CDR3, the full variable domain is KAGVTQTPRYLIKTRGQQVTLSCSPISGHRSVSWYQQTPGQGLQFLFEYFSETQRNKGNFPGRFSGRQFSNSRSEMNVSTLELGDSALYLCASSLAPGGTDNSPLHFGNGTRLTVT.